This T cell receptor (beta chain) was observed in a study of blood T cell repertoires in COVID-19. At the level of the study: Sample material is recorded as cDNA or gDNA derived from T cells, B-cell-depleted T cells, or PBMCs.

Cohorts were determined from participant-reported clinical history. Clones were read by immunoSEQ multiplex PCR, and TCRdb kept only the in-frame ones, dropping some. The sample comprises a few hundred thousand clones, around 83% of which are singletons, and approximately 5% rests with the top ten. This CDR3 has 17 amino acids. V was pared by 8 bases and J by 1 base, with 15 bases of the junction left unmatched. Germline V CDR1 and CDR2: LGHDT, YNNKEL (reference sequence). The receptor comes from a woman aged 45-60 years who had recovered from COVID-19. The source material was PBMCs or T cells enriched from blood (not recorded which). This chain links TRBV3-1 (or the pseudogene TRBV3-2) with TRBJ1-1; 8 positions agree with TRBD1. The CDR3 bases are TGTGCCAGCTCCCACAGGGGGGGGAGGGCGAGGAACACTGAAGCTTTCTTT. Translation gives CASSHRGGRARNTEAFF.